This is a list of T cell receptor beta chains from one sample in a study of T-cell memory formation after mild COVID-19. Each CDR3 protein is one row after TCRdb ran MiXCR on the 5' RACE reads. The data hold 100,000 to 150,000 distinct CDR3 sequences, with about 15% observed a single time. Material: PBMCs or a T cell subset sorted from them (not recorded which). These receptors were taken from a man between 18 and 29 years old who had mild COVID-19 (a few samples of this study predate the infection). Cell type and time point are not known. Each CDR3 is given without its conserved first and last residue. Fields, in order: V gene, CDR3 protein.

V: TRBV11-2
CDR3: ASSLDSGPGNWYEQY

V: TRBV4-3
CDR3: ASSSPAGQGFSGELF

V: TRBV9
CDR3: ASTTVAGEGYT

V: TRBV7-3
CDR3: ASSPLATTDTQY

V: TRBV10-3
CDR3: AISGPGTGGGGTQY

V: TRBV12-3/TRBV12-4
CDR3: ASSQRQGANEQY

V: TRBV5-1
CDR3: ASSRGEWNSPLH

V: TRBV5-1
CDR3: ASSLAAGDNEQF

V: TRBV5-1
CDR3: ASSLAQGTYNEQF

V: TRBV7-2
CDR3: ASSLALGRGETQY

V: TRBV11-3
CDR3: ASSFGQGETQY